These 8 T cell receptor beta chains share one sample of origin, sequenced in a study of cytomegalovirus exposure and HLA in healthy donors. 60 Vbeta and 13 Jbeta primers were used in PCR. Generated by immunoSEQ multiplex PCR, the TCRdb table keeps only in-frame clones and is missing some. The sample lists fewer than 250,000 clones, around 86% occurring once. The sample taken for sequencing was PBMCs. All receptors derive from a woman in her fifties or sixties in good health and CMV-seropositive.

The J gene is TRBJ1-6, the V gene TRBV6-5; D call uncertain. The V gene lost 11 bases and the J gene lost 10 bases, with 15 bases spanning the gap. The CDR3 length is 12 residues. Germline CDR1 MNHEY, CDR2 SVGAGI. DNA of the CDR3: TGTGCCGTTGGAGGGCCCTGGTCACCCCTCCACTTT. Protein sequence: CAVGGPWSPLHF.

The chain has TRBV11-3 and TRBJ2-7; D unresolved. Germline V gives CDR1 SGHNT, CDR2 YENEEA. The CDR3 totals 13 residues. Trimming shortened V by 3 bases and J by 3 bases, and 9 bases separated the two germline ends. The CDR3 sequence: CASSLASIYEQYF. CDR3 nucleotide sequence: TGTGCCAGCAGCTTGGCCTCAATCTACGAGCAGTACTTC.

This chain links TRBV9 with TRBJ1-2; TRBD1 aligns across 11 bases. Trimming at V came to 4 bases and at J to 8 bases, leaving 13 bases not matched to a gene. This CDR3 is 16 amino acids long. CDR1 and CDR2 (germline): SGDLS, YYNGEE. CDR3 sequence (DNA): TGTGCCAGCAGCTCCCAATTGGGGGACAGGGGGTTCGGCTACACCTTC. As protein: CASSSQLGDRGFGYTF. The variable domain in full, with the rest retrieved from reference TRBV9 and TRBJ1-2, is DSGVTQTPKHLITATGQRVTLRCSPRSGDLSVYWYQQSLDQGLQFLIQYYNGEERAKGNILERFSAQQFPDLHSELNLSSLELGDSALYFCASSSQLGDRGFGYTFGSGTRLTVV.

The rearrangement links TRBV5-1 to TRBJ2-2, with D perhaps TRBD1 (5 bases). The CDR3 has 14 residues. V lost 2 bases, J lost 4 bases, and 9 bases lay in between. Per germline, CDR1 SGHRS and CDR2 YFSETQ. This CDR3 is CASSLGASTGELFF. The CDR3 bases are TGCGCCAGCAGCTTAGGGGCGAGCACCGGGGAGCTGTTTTTT.

The chain combines TRBV5-8 with TRBJ1-4; TRBD1 might be the D (6 bases). Trimming shortened V by 5 bases and J by 3 bases, and 11 bases separated the two germline ends. CDR3 length: 14 residues. Per the germline V gene, CDR1 is SGHTS and CDR2 is YDEGEE. The CDR3 sequence: CASRPGTPNEKLFF. CDR3 nucleotide sequence: TGTGCCAGCAGACCCGGGACACCTAATGAAAAACTGTTTTTT.

In this sample, this clone turned up once. The chain has TRBV6-1 and TRBJ1-2; maybe TRBD1 (6 bases). Looked up from germline, CDR1 is MNHNS and CDR2 is SASEGT. CDR3 length equals 15 residues. Trimming stripped 7 bases from V and 2 bases from J, with 17 bases between. As DNA, the CDR3 is TGTGCCAGCAACACGGCTGTCGGACAGAACTATGGCTACACCTTC. Translating it yields CASNTAVGQNYGYTF.

V and J are TRBV5-1 and TRBJ1-2; D might be TRBD1 (5 bases). The CDR3 consists of 14 residues. Germline CDR1 reads SGHRS; CDR2 reads YFSETQ. Trimming stripped 4 bases from V and 8 bases from J, with 18 bases between. The CDR3, as DNA: TGCGCCAGCAGCGATGGAGGGGCAGGGCGAGGCTACACCTTC. Amino acid sequence: CASSDGGAGRGYTF.

The DNA for the CDR3 is TGTGCCAGCAGCCGAGGGGTGGGAGGCGCCACTGAAGCTTTCTTT. This codes for CASSRGVGGATEAFF. The chain employs TRBV5-6 and TRBJ1-1, with D possibly matching TRBD1 (5 bases). The CDR3 runs 15 residues. In germline, CDR1 is SGHDT, CDR2 YYEEEE. V dropped 4 bases and J dropped 4 bases, with 17 bases sitting between them.